This is a list of T cell receptor beta chains from one sample in a study of blood T cell repertoires in COVID-19. Sequenced by immunoSEQ multiplex PCR; TCRdb stores in-frame clones only, minus some. Of 150,000 to 200,000 clones listed, about 89% are singletons. Sample: peripheral blood. The receptors shown here come from a man aged 40-55 years with active or convalescent COVID-19. CDR3s include the opening cysteine and the closing phenylalanine or tryptophan. A D gene is named only where the DNA matches it firmly. Some rows have no size entry. The others give once, few or many, or a class for an expanded clone.

len: 15
v_gene: TRBV10-3
abundance: few
d_gene: TRBD2
j_gene: TRBJ2-3
CDR3aa: CAITPSGGSTDTQYF
CDR3nt: TGTGCCATCACCCCTAGCGGGGGTAGCACAGATACGCAGTATTTT

len: 17
v_gene: TRBV5-1
abundance: -
d_gene: -
j_gene: TRBJ1-1
CDR3aa: CASSLIRSVQTGTEAFF
CDR3nt: TGCGCCAGCAGCTTGATCCGGTCAGTTCAAACGGGAACTGAAGCTTTCTTT

len: 14
v_gene: TRBV10-3
abundance: once
d_gene: -
j_gene: TRBJ2-6
CDR3aa: CAITDSSGANVLTF
CDR3nt: TGTGCCATCACTGACTCCTCTGGGGCCAACGTCCTGACTTTC

len: 13
v_gene: TRBV2
abundance: -
d_gene: -
j_gene: TRBJ2-2
CDR3aa: CASSETGTGELFF
CDR3nt: TGTGCCAGCAGTGAAACAGGGACCGGGGAGCTGTTTTTT

len: 14
v_gene: TRBV6-6
abundance: few
d_gene: TRBD1
j_gene: TRBJ1-5
CDR3aa: CASSSLTGDQPQHF
CDR3nt: TGTGCCAGCAGTTCCCTCACAGGGGATCAGCCCCAGCATTTT

len: 13
v_gene: TRBV6-5
abundance: -
d_gene: -
j_gene: TRBJ1-1
CDR3aa: CASSYDRTREAFF
CDR3nt: TGTGCCAGCAGTTACGACCGGACACGTGAAGCTTTCTTT

len: 19
v_gene: TRBV4-3
abundance: -
d_gene: TRBD1
j_gene: TRBJ2-6
CDR3aa: CASSQDGGQGVSGANVLTF
CDR3nt: TGCGCCAGCAGCCAAGATGGCGGACAGGGGGTTTCTGGGGCCAACGTCCTGACTTTC

len: 14
v_gene: TRBV3-1/TRBV3-2
abundance: -
d_gene: -
j_gene: TRBJ1-4
CDR3aa: CASSRHRVGEKLFF
CDR3nt: TGTGCCAGCAGCCGACACAGGGTGGGGGAAAAACTGTTTTTT

len: 16
v_gene: TRBV27
abundance: -
d_gene: -
j_gene: TRBJ2-7
CDR3aa: CASSLFSGGPQVEQYF
CDR3nt: TGTGCCAGCAGTTTATTCTCCGGGGGGCCCCAGGTCGAGCAGTACTTC

len: 14
v_gene: TRBV10-2
abundance: few
d_gene: TRBD1
j_gene: TRBJ1-5
CDR3aa: CASSLDRVVQPQHF
CDR3nt: TGCGCCAGCAGCCTTGACAGGGTGGTCCAGCCCCAGCATTTT

len: 15
v_gene: TRBV4-2
abundance: -
d_gene: TRBD2
j_gene: TRBJ2-4
CDR3aa: CASSSRLAGENIQYF
CDR3nt: TGTGCCAGCAGCTCCCGACTAGCGGGCGAAAACATTCAGTACTTC

len: 15
v_gene: TRBV27
abundance: -
d_gene: TRBD1
j_gene: TRBJ1-6
CDR3aa: CASSLYGTGNSPLHF
CDR3nt: TGTGCCAGCAGTTTATACGGGACAGGGAATTCACCCCTCCACTTT

len: 13
v_gene: TRBV9
abundance: -
d_gene: -
j_gene: TRBJ2-1
CDR3aa: CASSVRSSDEQFF
CDR3nt: TGTGCCAGCAGCGTACGGAGTTCGGATGAGCAGTTCTTC

len: 12
v_gene: TRBV4-2
abundance: -
d_gene: -
j_gene: TRBJ2-7
CDR3aa: CASSRGDYWQYF
CDR3nt: TGTGCCAGCAGCCGTGGAGATTATTGGCAGTACTTC

len: 16
v_gene: TRBV11-2
abundance: few
d_gene: TRBD1
j_gene: TRBJ2-2
CDR3aa: CASSLTGGAGTGELFF
CDR3nt: TGTGCCAGCAGCTTAACAGGGGGCGCGGGAACCGGGGAGCTGTTTTTT

len: 12
v_gene: TRBV2
abundance: -
d_gene: -
j_gene: TRBJ1-1
CDR3aa: CASRSEETEAFF
CDR3nt: TGTGCCAGCAGGAGTGAAGAGACTGAAGCTTTCTTT

len: 11
v_gene: TRBV28
abundance: -
d_gene: -
j_gene: TRBJ1-1
CDR3aa: CASRTSTEAFF
CDR3nt: TGTGCCAGCCGTACGAGCACTGAAGCTTTCTTT

len: 14
v_gene: TRBV19
abundance: -
d_gene: TRBD1
j_gene: TRBJ1-2
CDR3aa: CASSTTGFGYGYTF
CDR3nt: TGTGCCAGTAGTACGACAGGGTTCGGCTATGGCTACACCTTC

len: 15
v_gene: TRBV4-2
abundance: -
d_gene: -
j_gene: TRBJ1-2
CDR3aa: CASSQEGRTNYGYTF
CDR3nt: TGTGCCAGCAGCCAAGAGGGCAGAACTAACTATGGCTACACCTTC

len: 15
v_gene: TRBV6-6
abundance: -
d_gene: -
j_gene: TRBJ1-2
CDR3aa: CASSEESRFLDGYTF
CDR3nt: TGTGCCAGCAGTGAGGAGAGTAGGTTTTTGGATGGCTACACCTTC

len: 13
v_gene: TRBV6-2/TRBV6-3
abundance: once
d_gene: TRBD1
j_gene: TRBJ1-2
CDR3aa: CASSYQTGVGYTF
CDR3nt: TGTGCCAGCAGTTACCAGACAGGGGTTGGCTACACCTTC

len: 16
v_gene: TRBV4-1
abundance: -
d_gene: TRBD1
j_gene: TRBJ1-2
CDR3aa: CASSQLGLTGDSGYTF
CDR3nt: TGCGCCAGCAGCCAATTGGGATTGACAGGGGACTCAGGCTACACCTTC

len: 14
v_gene: TRBV18
abundance: -
d_gene: TRBD1
j_gene: TRBJ1-1
CDR3aa: CASSAEQGALRAFF
CDR3nt: TGTGCCAGCTCAGCCGAACAGGGGGCCCTGAGGGCTTTCTTT

len: 17
v_gene: TRBV28
abundance: -
d_gene: TRBD1
j_gene: TRBJ1-4
CDR3aa: CASRPRQGPTTNEKLFF
CDR3nt: TGTGCCAGCAGACCGCGACAGGGCCCAACAACTAATGAAAAACTGTTTTTT

len: 15
v_gene: TRBV4-2
abundance: -
d_gene: -
j_gene: TRBJ2-4
CDR3aa: CASSQDRTVQNIQYF
CDR3nt: TGTGCCAGCAGCCAAGATCGGACAGTCCAAAACATTCAGTACTTC

len: 15
v_gene: TRBV5-1
abundance: -
d_gene: -
j_gene: TRBJ2-1
CDR3aa: CASTLGQGILDEQFF
CDR3nt: TGCGCCAGCACCTTGGGTCAGGGAATTTTGGATGAGCAGTTCTTC

len: 17
v_gene: TRBV6-1
abundance: -
d_gene: TRBD1
j_gene: TRBJ1-5
CDR3aa: CASSGRDRGLSNQPQHF
CDR3nt: TGTGCCAGCAGTGGCCGAGACAGGGGGCTAAGCAATCAGCCCCAGCATTTT

len: 16
v_gene: TRBV5-5
abundance: -
d_gene: TRBD1
j_gene: TRBJ1-1
CDR3aa: CASSSTGGIENTEAFF
CDR3nt: TGTGCCAGCAGCTCGACAGGGGGGATCGAAAACACTGAAGCTTTCTTT

len: 19
v_gene: TRBV4-3
abundance: -
d_gene: TRBD1
j_gene: TRBJ1-3
CDR3aa: CASSQSRTGIVASGNTIYF
CDR3nt: TGCGCCAGCAGCCAAAGTCGGACAGGGATCGTAGCGTCTGGAAACACCATATATTTT

len: 15
v_gene: TRBV7-9
abundance: -
d_gene: -
j_gene: TRBJ2-5
CDR3aa: CASSLAGSAQETQYF
CDR3nt: TGTGCCAGCAGCTTAGCGGGGAGCGCACAAGAGACCCAGTACTTC

len: 17
v_gene: TRBV4-3
abundance: -
d_gene: TRBD2
j_gene: TRBJ2-1
CDR3aa: CASSQVGLAGGYNEQFF
CDR3nt: TGCGCCAGCAGCCAAGTGGGACTAGCGGGGGGGTACAATGAGCAGTTCTTC